The 21 T cell receptor beta chains below all came from one sample that was sequenced in a study of control samples from healthy donors and cancer patients. Some clones are missing from TCRdb's copy, which holds only in-frame ones; the method was immunoSEQ multiplex PCR. The table shows 90,000 to 150,000 clones, with roughly nine tenths occurring only once. The sample taken for sequencing was blood. The receptors originated from a woman between 18 and 29 years old in good health.

V and J are TRBV29-1 and TRBJ2-4; 8 nucleotides align to TRBD1. CDR3 length: 14 amino acids. The J segment lost 4 bases and the V segment lost 7 bases, leaving 9 bases of the junction unmatched. CDR1 and CDR2 from the germline V gene are SQVTM and ANQGSEA. The chain's CDR3 is CSGAGGEGKNIQYF. CDR3 DNA: TGCAGCGGCGCAGGGGGCGAGGGTAAAAACATTCAGTACTTC.

The gene calls are TRBV27 and TRBJ1-5; no clear D. CDR3 length equals 15 residues. Germline loops: CDR1 MNHEY, CDR2 SMNVEV (reference sequence). V gave up 7 bases and J gave up 7 bases, with 20 bases separating them. This CDR3 is CASTPASSPGQPQHF. The CDR3 DNA is TGTGCCAGCACCCCCGCAAGCTCGCCCGGGCAGCCCCAGCATTTT.

The J gene is TRBJ1-1, the V gene TRBV27; possibly TRBD1 for D (5 bases). The V end lost 4 bases, the J end lost 11 bases, and 14 bases lay between the germline ends. The CDR3 totals 12 residues. Germline CDR1 and CDR2: MNHEY and SMNVEV (reference sequence). CDR3 nucleotide sequence: TGTGCCAGCAGTTATATCTCGGGGGTGGCTTTCTTT. It encodes CASSYISGVAFF.

This clone was detected once. The chain employs TRBV29-1 and TRBJ2-1, with 7 positions matching TRBD1. Looked up from germline, CDR1 is SQVTM and CDR2 is ANQGSEA. V trimming: 6 bases; J trimming: 10 bases; junction bases outside the gene matches: 9. This CDR3 is built from 12 residues. CDR3 residues: CSVTGQQPEQFF. The CDR3 region has the DNA TGCAGCGTGACGGGACAGCAACCCGAGCAGTTCTTC.

The J gene is TRBJ2-1, the V gene TRBV5-1, with D tentatively TRBD1 or TRBD2 (5 bases each). Germline V gene data show CDR1 as SGHRS and CDR2 as YFSETQ. The CDR3 consists of 13 residues. The V and J ends lost 1 base and 6 bases respectively, with 8 bases between them. The chain's CDR3 is CASSLLGTNEQFF. The CDR3 DNA is TGCGCCAGCAGCTTGTTGGGGACCAATGAGCAGTTCTTC.

The chain links TRBV2 to TRBJ2-7, with D maybe TRBD2 (6 bases). Trimming left V 8 bases short and J 3 bases short, with 11 bases between. Germline lookup yields CDR1 SNHLY and CDR2 FYNNEI. This CDR3 is built from 12 residues. Written as DNA, the CDR3 is TGTGCCAGCCGCGGGGAAATCTACGAGCAGTACTTC. It specifies CASRGEIYEQYF.

The chain is built from TRBV12-3 or TRBV12-4 and TRBJ1-1; the match to TRBD1 covers 8 bases. V lost 7 bases, J lost 6 bases, and 7 bases stayed unmatched. The CDR3 spans 13 residues. The CDR3 DNA sequence: TGTGCCAGCAAGCGAACAGGGGGGTCTGAAGCTTTCTTT. Amino acids: CASKRTGGSEAFF.

The chain recombines TRBV11-2 with TRBJ2-4, with no clear D. Trimming took off 4 bases at V and 0 bases at J, with 13 bases between the two ends. Per germline, CDR1 SGHAT and CDR2 FQNNGV. This CDR3 has 16 residues. CDR3 sequence: CASSSFGTLAKNIQYF. Here the CDR3 DNA reads TGTGCCAGCAGCTCCTTCGGCACGCTAGCCAAAAACATTCAGTACTTC.

The chain joins TRBV4-1 to TRBJ2-1; the match to TRBD2 covers 13 bases. V gave up 0 bases and J gave up 8 bases; unmatched junction bases: 16. The germline gives CDR1 MGHRA, CDR2 YSYEKL. The CDR3 sequence is 20 residues long. CDR3 sequence reads: CASSQERDPGLAGVDDEQFF. CDR3 DNA: TGCGCCAGCAGCCAAGAGAGGGATCCAGGACTAGCGGGGGTTGACGATGAGCAGTTCTTC.

On this clone: The same CDR3 also results from other DNA sequences found in this sample. The chain uses TRBV27 and TRBJ2-7; TRBD1 might be the D (5 bases). Germline values: CDR1 MNHEY, CDR2 SMNVEV (reference sequence). The CDR3 runs 13 residues. V dropped 2 bases and J dropped 3 bases, with 8 bases sitting between them. CDR3 protein: CASSLRGNYEQYF. The CDR3 DNA reads TGTGCCAGCAGTTTAAGGGGAAACTACGAGCAGTACTTC.

This clone was seen only once. The chain links TRBV6-2 or TRBV6-3 to TRBJ2-4; tentative D call: TRBD2 (5 bases). V lost 0 bases, J lost 0 bases, and 12 bases lay in between. Germline-derived CDR1 and CDR2 are MNHEY and SVGEGT. The CDR3 is 17 residues long. Written as DNA, the CDR3 is TGTGCCAGCAGTTACTCCCAGAGGGAGATAGCCAAAAACATTCAGTACTTC. It encodes CASSYSQREIAKNIQYF.

This clone was recorded once. The rearrangement joins TRBV3-1 (or the pseudogene TRBV3-2) to TRBJ1-1, with D unresolved. This CDR3 spans 11 amino acids. The germline V gene encodes CDR1 LGHDT and CDR2 YNNKEL (reference sequence). V lost 3 bases to trimming and J lost 2 bases, with 1 base between them. DNA of the CDR3: TGTGCCAGCAGCCACAACACTGAAGCTTTCTTT. Its protein is CASSHNTEAFF.

This clone was counted between two and nine times. The chain uses TRBV19 and TRBJ1-1; TRBD1 matches 9 bases. CDR1 LNHDA and CDR2 SQIVND come from the germline V gene (reference sequence). CDR3 length: 14 residues. After removal of 4 bases from V and 5 bases from J, the junction contained 5 bases not matched to a gene. The CDR3 region has the DNA TGTGCCAGTAGTAGGACAGGGGCGCGGACTGAAGCTTTCTTT. Translating it yields CASSRTGARTEAFF.

The V and J genes are TRBV7-3 and TRBJ1-1; 7 positions match TRBD1. The trim removed 2 bases at V and 3 bases at J, leaving 6 bases unmatched. Germline CDR1 is SGHTA and CDR2 is FQGTGA. The CDR3 totals 15 residues. The CDR3 sequence: CASSLSQGGDTEAFF. The DNA of the CDR3 is TGTGCCAGCAGCTTATCGCAGGGGGGAGACACTGAAGCTTTCTTT.

The chain uses TRBV12-3 or TRBV12-4 and TRBJ1-1, with a tentative D call TRBD1 (6 bases). The CDR3 loop spans 12 amino acids. Trimming shortened V by 7 bases and J by 7 bases, and 13 bases separated the two germline ends. CDR3 protein: CASNTGSGEAFF. The CDR3 nucleotides are TGTGCCAGCAATACAGGGTCGGGTGAAGCTTTCTTT.

This clone was recorded once. The genes are TRBV6-5 and TRBJ1-1; 7 nucleotides align to TRBD1. CDR1 and CDR2 (germline): MNHEY, SVGAGI. The CDR3 is 16 residues long. Unmatched junction bases numbered 10, after V lost 0 bases and J lost 6 bases. The CDR3 DNA reads TGTGCCAGCAGTTACTCTCTAACACGACAGGGCTCTGAAGCTTTCTTT. Translated: CASSYSLTRQGSEAFF.

J is TRBJ1-2 and V is TRBV5-1; a possible D gene is TRBD1 (5 bases). The CDR3 runs to 13 residues. The ends were cut back, 3 bases at V and 8 bases at J, with 14 bases in the middle. Germline V lookup: CDR1 SGHRS, CDR2 YFSETQ. The CDR3 loop reads CASSSDSPGGYTF. CDR3 nucleotide sequence: TGCGCCAGCAGCTCAGACAGCCCGGGGGGCTACACCTTC.

The chain joins TRBV13 to TRBJ2-7, with 8 positions matching TRBD1. CDR1 and CDR2 (germline): PRHDT, FYEKMQ (reference sequence). The CDR3 runs to 12 residues. V dropped 4 bases and J dropped 6; count of bases not matched to a gene: 2. CDR3 region: CASSSGQGEQYF. CDR3 in DNA: TGTGCCAGCAGCTCCGGACAGGGCGAGCAGTACTTC. Full variable domain (rest looked up from reference TRBV13 and TRBJ2-7): AAGVIQSPRHLIKEKRETATLKCYPIPRHDTVYWYQQGPGQDPQFLISFYEKMQSDKGSIPDRFSAQQFSDYHSELNMSSLELGDSALYFCASSSGQGEQYFGPGTRLTVT.

The chain has TRBV5-1 and TRBJ1-1; D is possibly TRBD1 (5 bases). V was shortened by 7 bases and J by 3 bases, with 13 bases between the two germline ends. This CDR3 spans 13 amino acids. The germline V gene has CDR1 SGHRS and CDR2 YFSETQ. CDR3 nucleotide sequence: TGCGCCAGCGGACGAGGGGAAGACACTGAAGCTTTCTTT. It codes for CASGRGEDTEAFF.

The chain uses TRBV5-1 and TRBJ1-4, with D perhaps matching TRBD1 (6 bases). CDR1 SGHRS and CDR2 YFSETQ come from the germline V gene. V dropped 2 bases and J dropped 5 bases, with 13 bases sitting between them. This CDR3 contains 15 residues. CDR3 residues: CASSLTGGQNEKLFF. The CDR3 DNA sequence: TGCGCCAGCAGCTTAACGGGGGGCCAAAATGAAAAACTGTTTTTT.

This chain joins TRBV6-5 and TRBJ1-5; D perhaps matches TRBD1 (6 bases). With 6 bases removed from V and 8 bases from J, the gap between germline ends came to 17 bases. CDR3 length equals 14 residues. From germline, CDR1 is MNHEY and CDR2 SVGAGI. Here the CDR3 reads CASSPDRRPEPQHF. The DNA of the CDR3 is TGTGCCAGCAGCCCAGACAGGAGACCGGAGCCCCAGCATTTT.